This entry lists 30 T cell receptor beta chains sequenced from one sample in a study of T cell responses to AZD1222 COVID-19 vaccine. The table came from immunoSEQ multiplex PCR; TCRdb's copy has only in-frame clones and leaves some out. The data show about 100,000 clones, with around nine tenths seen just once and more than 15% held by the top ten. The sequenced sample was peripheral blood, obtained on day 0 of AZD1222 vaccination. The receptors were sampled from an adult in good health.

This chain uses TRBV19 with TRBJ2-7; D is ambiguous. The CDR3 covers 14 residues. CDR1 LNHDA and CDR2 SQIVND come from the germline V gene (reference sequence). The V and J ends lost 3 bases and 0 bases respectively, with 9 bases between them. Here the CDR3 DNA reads TGTGCCAGTAGTATTTCCTCGACCTCCTACGAGCAGTACTTC. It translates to CASSISSTSYEQYF.

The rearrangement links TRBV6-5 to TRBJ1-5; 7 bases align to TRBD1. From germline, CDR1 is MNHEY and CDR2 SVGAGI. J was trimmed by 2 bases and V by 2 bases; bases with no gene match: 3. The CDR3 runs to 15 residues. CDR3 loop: CASSYTGEGNQPQHF. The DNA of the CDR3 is TGTGCCAGCAGTTACACAGGGGAGGGCAATCAGCCCCAGCATTTT.

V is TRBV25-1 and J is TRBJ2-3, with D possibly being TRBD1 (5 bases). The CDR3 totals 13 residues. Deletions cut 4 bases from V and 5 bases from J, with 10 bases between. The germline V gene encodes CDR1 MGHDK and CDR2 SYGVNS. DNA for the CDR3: TGTGCCAGCAGTGGTAGGGGCAAAGATACGCAGTATTTT. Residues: CASSGRGKDTQYF.

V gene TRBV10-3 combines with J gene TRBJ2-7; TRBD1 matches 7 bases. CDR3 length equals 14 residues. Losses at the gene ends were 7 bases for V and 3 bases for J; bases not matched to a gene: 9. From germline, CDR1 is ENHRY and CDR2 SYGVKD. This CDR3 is CAITDRTGDYEQYF. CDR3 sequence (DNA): TGTGCCATCACCGACCGGACAGGAGACTACGAGCAGTACTTC.

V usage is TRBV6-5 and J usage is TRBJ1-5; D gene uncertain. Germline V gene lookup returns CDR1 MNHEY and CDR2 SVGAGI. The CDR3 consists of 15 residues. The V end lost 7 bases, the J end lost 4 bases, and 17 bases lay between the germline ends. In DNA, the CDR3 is TGTGCCAGCAAGCCAAATGGGGTTATTAATCAGCCCCAGCATTTT. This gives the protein CASKPNGVINQPQHF.

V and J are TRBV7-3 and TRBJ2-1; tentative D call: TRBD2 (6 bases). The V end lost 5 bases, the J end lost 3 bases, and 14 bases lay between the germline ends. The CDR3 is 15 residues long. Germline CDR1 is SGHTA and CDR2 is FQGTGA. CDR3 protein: CASSPGGTHYNEQFF. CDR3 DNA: TGTGCCAGCAGCCCCGGCGGGACTCACTACAATGAGCAGTTCTTC.

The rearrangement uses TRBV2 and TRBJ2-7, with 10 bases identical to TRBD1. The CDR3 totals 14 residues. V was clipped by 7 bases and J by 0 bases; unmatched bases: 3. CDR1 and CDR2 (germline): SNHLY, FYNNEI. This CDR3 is CASMGTGDSYEQYF. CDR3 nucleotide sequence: TGTGCCAGCATGGGGACAGGGGACTCCTACGAGCAGTACTTC.

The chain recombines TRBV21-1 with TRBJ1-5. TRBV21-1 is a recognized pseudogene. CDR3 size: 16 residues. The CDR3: CASSPHPGGAGQPQHF. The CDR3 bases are TGTGCCAGCAGCCCCCACCCTGGGGGGGCAGGGCAGCCCCAGCATTTT.

This CDR3 reads CASSLDPLAVGNSPLHF. CDR3 coding DNA: TGTGCCAGCAGTTTAGATCCCCTGGCAGTCGGAAATTCACCCCTCCACTTT. The chain uses TRBV28 and TRBJ1-6; D is unclear. Germline V lookup: CDR1 MDHEN, CDR2 SYDVKM. Trimming took off 2 bases at V and 7 bases at J, with 18 bases between the two ends. The CDR3 is 17 residues long. Complete variable domain (other parts from reference TRBV28 and TRBJ1-6): DVKVTQSSRYLVKRTGEKVFLECVQDMDHENMFWYRQDPGLGLRLIYFSYDVKMKEKGDIPEGYSVSREKKERFSLILESASTNQTSMYLCASSLDPLAVGNSPLHFGNGTRLTVT.

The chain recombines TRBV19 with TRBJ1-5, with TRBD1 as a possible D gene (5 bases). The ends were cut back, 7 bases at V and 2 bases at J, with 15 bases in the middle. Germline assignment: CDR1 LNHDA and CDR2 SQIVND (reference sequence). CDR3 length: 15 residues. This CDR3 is CASNRAGNGNQPQHF. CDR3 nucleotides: TGTGCCAGTAATCGGGCAGGGAATGGCAATCAGCCCCAGCATTTT.

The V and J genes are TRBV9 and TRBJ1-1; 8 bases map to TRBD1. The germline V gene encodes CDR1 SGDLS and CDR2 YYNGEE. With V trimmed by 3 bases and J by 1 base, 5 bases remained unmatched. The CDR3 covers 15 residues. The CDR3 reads CASSETGDTNTEAFF. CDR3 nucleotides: TGTGCCAGCAGCGAGACAGGGGATACGAACACTGAAGCTTTCTTT.

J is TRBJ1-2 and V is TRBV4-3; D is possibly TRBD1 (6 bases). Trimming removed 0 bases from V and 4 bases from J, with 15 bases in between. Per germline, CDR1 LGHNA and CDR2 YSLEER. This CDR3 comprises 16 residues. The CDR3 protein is CASSQDPGARGYGYTF. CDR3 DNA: TGCGCCAGCAGCCAAGATCCGGGGGCGCGGGGCTATGGCTACACCTTC.

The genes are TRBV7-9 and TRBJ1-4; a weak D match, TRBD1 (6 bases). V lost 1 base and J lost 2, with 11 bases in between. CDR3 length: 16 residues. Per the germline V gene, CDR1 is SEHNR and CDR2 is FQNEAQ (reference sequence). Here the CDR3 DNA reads TGTGCCAGCAGCTTAGGGCAGGGGACCACTAATGAAAAACTGTTTTTT. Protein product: CASSLGQGTTNEKLFF.

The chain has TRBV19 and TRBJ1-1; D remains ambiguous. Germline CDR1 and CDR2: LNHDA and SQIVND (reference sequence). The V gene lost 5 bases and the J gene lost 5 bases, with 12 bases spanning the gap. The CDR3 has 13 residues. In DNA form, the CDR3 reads TGTGCCAGTAGTCTCCGCGGTGGGACTGAAGCTTTCTTT. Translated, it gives CASSLRGGTEAFF. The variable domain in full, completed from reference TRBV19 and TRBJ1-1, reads DGGITQSPKYLFRKEGQNVTLSCEQNLNHDAMYWYRQDPGQGLRLIYYSQIVNDFQKGDIAEGYSVSREKKESFPLTVTSAQKNPTAFYLCASSLRGGTEAFFGQGTRLTVV.

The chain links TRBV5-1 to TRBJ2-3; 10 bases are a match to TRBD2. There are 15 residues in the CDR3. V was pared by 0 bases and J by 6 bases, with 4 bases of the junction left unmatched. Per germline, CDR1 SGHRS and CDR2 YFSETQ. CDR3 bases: TGCGCCAGCAGCTTGGCCGGGACTAGCGTCGATACGCAGTATTTT. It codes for CASSLAGTSVDTQYF.

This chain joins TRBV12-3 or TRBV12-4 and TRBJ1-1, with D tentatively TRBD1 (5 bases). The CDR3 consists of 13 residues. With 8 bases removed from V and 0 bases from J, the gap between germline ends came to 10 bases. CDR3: CASGNRLNTEAFF. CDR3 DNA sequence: TGTGCCAGCGGGAACAGGTTGAACACTGAAGCTTTCTTT.

The CDR3 region is CASSYLMAGGYTDTQYF. DNA of the CDR3: TGTGCCAGTTCCTATCTTATGGCGGGAGGATACACAGATACGCAGTATTTT. This chain uses TRBV19 with TRBJ2-3; 8 nucleotides align to TRBD2. V lost 8 bases, J lost 2 bases, and 15 bases stayed unmatched. CDR3 length equals 17 residues. Germline lookup yields CDR1 LNHDA and CDR2 SQIVND (reference sequence).

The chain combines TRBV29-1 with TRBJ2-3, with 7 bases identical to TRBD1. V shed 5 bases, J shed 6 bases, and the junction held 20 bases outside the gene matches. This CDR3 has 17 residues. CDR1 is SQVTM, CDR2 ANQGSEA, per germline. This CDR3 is CSVSGTVGEALWDTQYF. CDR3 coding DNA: TGCAGCGTTTCCGGGACAGTTGGTGAGGCGCTTTGGGATACGCAGTATTTT.

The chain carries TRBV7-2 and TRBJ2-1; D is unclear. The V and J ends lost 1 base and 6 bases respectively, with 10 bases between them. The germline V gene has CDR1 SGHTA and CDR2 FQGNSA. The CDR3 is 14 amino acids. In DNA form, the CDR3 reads TGTGCCAGCAGCTTAGTATTTAGACTCAATGAGCAGTTCTTC. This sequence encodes CASSLVFRLNEQFF.

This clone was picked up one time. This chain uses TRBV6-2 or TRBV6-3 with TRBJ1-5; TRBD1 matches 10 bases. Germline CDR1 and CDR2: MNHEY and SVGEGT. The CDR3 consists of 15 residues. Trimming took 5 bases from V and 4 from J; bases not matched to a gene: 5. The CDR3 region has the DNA TGTGCCAGCAGTACCGGACAGGGGGGGAATCAGCCCCAGCATTTT. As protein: CASSTGQGGNQPQHF.

CDR3 region: CASVVAGELFF. As DNA, the CDR3 is TGTGCCTCGGTGGTCGCCGGGGAGCTGTTTTTT. This chain joins TRBV6-5 and TRBJ2-2; D is undetermined. The V end was cut by 11 bases, the J end by 6 bases, with 10 bases between. The germline V gene encodes CDR1 MNHEY and CDR2 SVGAGI. The CDR3 covers 11 residues.

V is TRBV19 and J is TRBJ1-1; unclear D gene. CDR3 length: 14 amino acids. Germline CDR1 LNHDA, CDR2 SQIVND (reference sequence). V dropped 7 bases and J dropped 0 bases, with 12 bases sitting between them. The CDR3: CASKVGSMNTEAFF. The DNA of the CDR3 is TGTGCCAGTAAGGTTGGATCCATGAACACTGAAGCTTTCTTT. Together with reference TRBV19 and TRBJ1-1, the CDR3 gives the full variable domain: DGGITQSPKYLFRKEGQNVTLSCEQNLNHDAMYWYRQDPGQGLRLIYYSQIVNDFQKGDIAEGYSVSREKKESFPLTVTSAQKNPTAFYLCASKVGSMNTEAFFGQGTRLTVV.

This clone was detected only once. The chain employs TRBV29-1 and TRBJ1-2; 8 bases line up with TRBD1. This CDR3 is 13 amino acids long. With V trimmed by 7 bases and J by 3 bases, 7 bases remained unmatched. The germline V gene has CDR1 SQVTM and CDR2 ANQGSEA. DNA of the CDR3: TGCAGCGACCGGACAGGGATTCACTATGGCTACACCTTC. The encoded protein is CSDRTGIHYGYTF.

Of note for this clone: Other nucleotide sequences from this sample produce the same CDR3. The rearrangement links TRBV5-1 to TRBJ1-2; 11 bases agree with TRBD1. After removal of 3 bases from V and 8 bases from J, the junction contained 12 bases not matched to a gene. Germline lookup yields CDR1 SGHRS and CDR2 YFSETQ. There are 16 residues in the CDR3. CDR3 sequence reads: CASSSNPGQGARGYTF. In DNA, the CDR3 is TGCGCCAGCAGCTCGAACCCCGGACAGGGGGCTAGGGGCTACACCTTC.

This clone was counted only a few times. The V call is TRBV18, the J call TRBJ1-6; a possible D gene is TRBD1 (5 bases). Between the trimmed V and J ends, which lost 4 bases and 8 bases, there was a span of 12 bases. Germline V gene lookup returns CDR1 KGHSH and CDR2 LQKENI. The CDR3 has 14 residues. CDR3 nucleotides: TGTGCCAGCTCACAAGAGGGGCTAGATTCACCCCTCCACTTT. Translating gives CASSQEGLDSPLHF.

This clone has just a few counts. CDR3 nucleotides: TGCAGTGCTAGTCAGGGGGCGTCCGAGCAGTACTTC. This codes for CSASQGASEQYF. J is TRBJ2-7 and V is TRBV20-1, with TRBD1 matching 8 bases. Trimming at V came to 3 bases and at J to 6 bases, leaving 4 bases not matched to a gene. Germline CDR1 reads DFQATT; CDR2 reads SNEGSKA (reference sequence). The CDR3 extends over 12 amino acids.

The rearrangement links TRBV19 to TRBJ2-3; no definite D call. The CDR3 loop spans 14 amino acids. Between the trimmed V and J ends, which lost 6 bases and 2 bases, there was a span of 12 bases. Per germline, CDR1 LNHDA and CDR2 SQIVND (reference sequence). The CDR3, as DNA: TGTGCCAGTAGCTCCTGGACCGTCACAGATACGCAGTATTTT. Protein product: CASSSWTVTDTQYF. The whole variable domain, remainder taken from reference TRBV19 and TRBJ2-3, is DGGITQSPKYLFRKEGQNVTLSCEQNLNHDAMYWYRQDPGQGLRLIYYSQIVNDFQKGDIAEGYSVSREKKESFPLTVTSAQKNPTAFYLCASSSWTVTDTQYFGPGTRLTVL.

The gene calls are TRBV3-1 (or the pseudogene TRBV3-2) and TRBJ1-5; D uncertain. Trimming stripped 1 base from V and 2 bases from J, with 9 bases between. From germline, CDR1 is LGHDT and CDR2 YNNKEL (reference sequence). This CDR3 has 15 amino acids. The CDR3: CASSQARVGNQPQHF. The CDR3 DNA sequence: TGTGCCAGCAGCCAAGCCCGGGTAGGCAATCAGCCCCAGCATTTT.

The CDR3: CASSQASGGSGELFF. The CDR3 DNA follows: TGTGCCAGCAGCCAAGCCAGCGGGGGCTCCGGGGAGCTGTTTTTT. The gene calls are TRBV3-1 (or the pseudogene TRBV3-2) and TRBJ2-2, with 8 bases identical to TRBD2. From germline, CDR1 is LGHDT and CDR2 YNNKEL (reference sequence). With 1 base clipped from V and 6 bases from J, the junction kept 4 bases outside the gene matches. The CDR3 length is 15 residues.

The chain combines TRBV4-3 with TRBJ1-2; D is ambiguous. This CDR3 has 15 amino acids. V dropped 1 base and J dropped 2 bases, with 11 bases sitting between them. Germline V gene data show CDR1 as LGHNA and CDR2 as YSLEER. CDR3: CASSQAFGPNYGYTF. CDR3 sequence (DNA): TGCGCCAGCAGCCAAGCCTTCGGTCCCAACTATGGCTACACCTTC.